This T cell receptor beta chain is from a study of cytomegalovirus exposure and HLA in healthy donors. V lost 1 base, J lost 5 bases, and 6 bases lay in between. Germline assignment: CDR1 MNHEY and CDR2 SMNVEV (reference sequence). The length of the CDR3 is 13 residues. This PCR relied on a set of 60 Vbeta primers and 13 Jbeta primers. The data were produced by immunoSEQ multiplex PCR, yet TCRdb's version contains in-frame clones alone and is incomplete. The table has about 210,000 clones, around 81% seen once. The source of this sequence is a woman between 50 and 59 years old in good health and CMV-seropositive. The chain links TRBV27 to TRBJ1-5; the D is unclear. Sample: PBMCs. This CDR3 reads CASSLLAHQPQHF. CDR3 sequence (DNA): TGTGCCAGCAGTTTATTGGCCCATCAGCCCCAGCATTTT.